The clone carrying this TCR beta chain was observed a few times. Its antigen remains unidentified. The ends were cut back, 3 bases at V and 3 bases at J, with 6 bases in the middle. The CDR3 has 11 amino acids. Germline-derived CDR1 and CDR2 are SQVTM and ANQGSEA. This sample is drawn from a study of OX40 agonist ivuxolimab in advanced cancers. At the level of the study: A male proportion of 82.7% was recorded, with mean age about 60 years and range roughly 23 to 85. Study-level results: Clones of CD4+ and CD8+ blood T cells grew by week 6 at doses of 0.1 to 3.0 mg/kg. Expanded clones tended on average to be more numerous among CD8+ T cells than CD4+. Certain nonresponding patients likewise had low normalized T-cell clonal expansion.

Sequencing used immunoSEQ multiplex PCR; TCRdb keeps in-frame clones, though not all of them. Altogether about 100,000 clones are present, 84% being singletons, with the ten largest covering about 5.5%. The sequence came from an adult with an advanced solid tumor such as melanoma, head and neck, liver or kidney cancer. V and J are TRBV29-1 and TRBJ2-7; D gene uncertain. The specimen comprised CD4+ or CD8+ T cells sorted from blood, sampled in a trial of the OX40 agonist ivuxolimab. The CDR3 nucleotides are TGCAGCGTTGAGATGGTCTACGAGCAGTACTTC. Translating it yields CSVEMVYEQYF.